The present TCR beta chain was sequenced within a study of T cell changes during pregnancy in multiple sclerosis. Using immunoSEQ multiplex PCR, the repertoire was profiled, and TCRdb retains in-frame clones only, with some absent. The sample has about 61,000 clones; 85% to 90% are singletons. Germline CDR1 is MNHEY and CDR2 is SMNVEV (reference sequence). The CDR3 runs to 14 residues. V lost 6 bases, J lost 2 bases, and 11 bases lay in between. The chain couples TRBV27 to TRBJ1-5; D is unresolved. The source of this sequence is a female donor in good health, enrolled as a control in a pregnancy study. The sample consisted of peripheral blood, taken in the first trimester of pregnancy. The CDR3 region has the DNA TGTGCCAGCAGCCCCCGCGGAGGCAATCAGCCCCAGCATTTT. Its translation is CASSPRGGNQPQHF.